Presented here are 30 T cell receptor beta chains from one specimen sequenced in a study of T cells in Graves' hyperthyroidism and ophthalmopathy. TCR beta CDR3 regions were amplified from RNA transcripts. The TCR CDR3 was amplified in a first-round RT-PCR using the HTBI primer set. TCRdb analysed the multiplex PCR reads with MiXCR anew, one entry per CDR3 protein. The sample has 300,000 to 450,000 distinct CDR3 sequences, about 14% seen once. Specimen: blood. The receptor set was obtained from a woman aged 30 to 39 with Graves' ophthalmopathy.

The sample holds many counts of this clonotype. The chain links TRBV5-6 to TRBJ1-2, with TRBD1 matching 7 bases. This CDR3 region has 14 residues. Looked up from germline, CDR1 is SGHDT and CDR2 is YYEEEE. V lost 4 bases, J lost 8 bases, and 11 bases stayed unmatched. The DNA of the CDR3 is TGTGCCAGCAGCGAGGGGAACAGGGGTTGGGGCTACACCTTC. Translation: CASSEGNRGWGYTF. Combining the CDR3 with reference TRBV5-6 and TRBJ1-2 gives the whole variable domain DAGVTQSPTHLIKTRGQQVTLRCSPKSGHDTVSWYQQALGQGPQFIFQYYEEEERQRGNFPDRFSGHQFPNYSSELNVNALLLGDSALYLCASSEGNRGWGYTFGSGTRLTVV.

About this clonotype itself: At one boundary the junction diverges from the germline segment, which might be a read error. The chain's CDR3 is CASSQVDGQGYEQYF. The DNA of the CDR3 is TGCGCCAGCAGCCAAGTGGACGGACAGGGCTACGAGCAGTACTTC. The chain combines TRBV7-9 with TRBJ2-7; 8 bases match TRBD1. The CDR3 runs to 15 residues. The germline gives CDR1 SEHNR, CDR2 FQNEAQ (reference sequence).

This clonotype was counted at least ten times. This chain joins TRBV18 and TRBJ2-1; D possibly corresponds to TRBD1 (6 bases). The germline V gene has CDR1 KGHSH and CDR2 LQKENI. V lost 2 bases, J lost 6 bases, and 8 bases lay in between. The CDR3 contains 13 residues. The CDR3 coding sequence is TGTGCCAGCTCACCAACAGGGAGCAATGAGCAGTTCTTC. Translated, it gives CASSPTGSNEQFF.

On this clonotype: This CDR3 is missing its conserved last phenylalanine or tryptophan, likely due to a read error. The V call is TRBV18, the J call TRBJ2-7; 8 bases match TRBD2. This CDR3 is built from 15 residues. Per germline, CDR1 KGHSH and CDR2 LQKENI. Trimming took 0 bases from V and 6 from J; bases not matched to a gene: 7. CDR3 nucleotide sequence: TGTGCCAGCTCACCACCGTCACGGGGGGGCCGCGAGCAGTACCTC. This sequence encodes CASSPPSRGGREQYL.

Regarding this clonotype: Its ends do not fully match the called genes, so a read error is possible. This chain connects TRBV7-6 to TRBJ2-2, with D tentatively TRBD2 (5 bases). The CDR3 loop spans 16 amino acids. Germline CDR1 SGHVS, CDR2 FNYEAQ. The CDR3 spells CASSLQRTTNTGDLFF. As DNA, the CDR3 is TGTGCCAGCAGCTTACAGCGTACAACAAACACCGGGGATCTGTTTTTT.

This clonotype was recorded many times. The chain couples TRBV6-1 to TRBJ1-2, with 9 bases that match TRBD1. CDR3 size: 14 residues. Germline V gene lookup returns CDR1 MNHNS and CDR2 SASEGT. V lost 1 base to trimming and J lost 4 bases; unmatched junction nucleotides: 1. CDR3 in DNA: TGTGCCAGCAGTGAAGGGGGACAGGGCTATGGCTACACCTTC. This sequence encodes CASSEGGQGYGYTF.

This clonotype was picked up many times. The chain carries TRBV13 and TRBJ2-7; the D gene is possibly TRBD1 (6 bases). With 4 bases removed from V and 1 base from J, the gap between germline ends came to 20 bases. Germline loops: CDR1 PRHDT, CDR2 FYEKMQ (reference sequence). The CDR3 is 17 residues long. Written as DNA, the CDR3 is TGTGCCAGCAGCTCCGATAGTGATAGGGGACATTCCTACGAGCAGTACTTC. Translating gives CASSSDSDRGHSYEQYF.

In this sample, this clonotype turned up many times. The chain combines TRBV4-1 with TRBJ1-1, with TRBD1 matching over 8 bases. In germline, CDR1 is MGHRA, CDR2 YSYEKL. The CDR3 covers 14 residues. Trimming took 4 bases from V and 4 from J; bases not matched to a gene: 5. The DNA of the CDR3 is TGCGCCAGCAGCCCCAGGGGGCTGGTCACTGAAGCTTTCTTT. Encoded protein: CASSPRGLVTEAFF.

The J gene is TRBJ2-1, the V gene TRBV20-1; 10 bases are a match to TRBD2. V lost 3 bases, J lost 8 bases, and 13 bases stayed unmatched. The CDR3 spans 16 residues. CDR1 is DFQATT, CDR2 SNEGSKA, per germline (reference sequence). The CDR3 nucleotides read TGCAGTGCTAGGAACCCCAGAGCGGGGGGGGTGGATGAGCAGTTCTTC. Encoded protein: CSARNPRAGGVDEQFF.

This clonotype was detected once. The gene calls are TRBV11-2 and TRBJ1-1; D uncertain. Germline V CDR1 and CDR2: SGHAT, FQNNGV. The CDR3 spans 13 residues. Trimming removed 3 bases at V and 3 bases at J, with 8 bases between. CDR3: CASSFLEYTEAFF. The CDR3 DNA reads as TGTGCCAGCAGCTTCCTAGAGTACACTGAAGCTTTCTTT.

This clonotype was observed many times. The chain employs TRBV20-1 and TRBJ2-5; the D gene is possibly TRBD1 (5 bases). V gave up 2 bases and J gave up 4 bases, with 11 bases separating them. The CDR3 totals 13 residues. The germline gives CDR1 DFQATT, CDR2 SNEGSKA (reference sequence). CDR3 region: CSARLTGGETQYF. As DNA, the CDR3 is TGCAGTGCTAGATTAACAGGCGGAGAGACCCAGTACTTC.

The table lists this clonotype with many counts. The CDR3 spells CASRVGGYEQFF. CDR3 DNA sequence: TGTGCCAGCAGGGTGGGGGGCTATGAGCAGTTCTTC. The chain is built from TRBV6-1 and TRBJ2-1, with D perhaps matching TRBD1 or TRBD2 (6 bases each). This CDR3 spans 12 amino acids. Germline-derived CDR1 and CDR2 are MNHNS and SASEGT. The V and J ends lost 6 bases and 8 bases respectively, with 11 bases between them.

This clonotype was counted many times. The chain has TRBV29-1 and TRBJ2-7; TRBD1 might be the D (6 bases). Germline values: CDR1 SQVTM, CDR2 ANQGSEA. This CDR3 comprises 14 residues. The V gene lost 0 bases and the J gene lost 7 bases, with 16 bases spanning the gap. The CDR3 reads CSVEDAQGVGEQYF. The CDR3 DNA is TGCAGCGTTGAAGATGCACAGGGAGTAGGGGAGCAGTACTTC.

This clonotype appeared many times. The rearrangement joins TRBV5-8 to TRBJ2-1; D remains ambiguous. The CDR3 has 13 residues. CDR1 and CDR2 (germline): SGHTS, YDEGEE. Trimming removed 4 bases from V and 8 bases from J, with 13 bases in between. CDR3 DNA sequence: TGTGCCAGCAGCGAAAGGTCCGACTATGAGCAGTTCTTC. This encodes CASSERSDYEQFF.

This clonotype has at least ten counts. The chain combines TRBV2 with TRBJ1-4; the D gene is possibly TRBD1 (5 bases). Germline values: CDR1 SNHLY, CDR2 FYNNEI. V was trimmed by 7 bases and J by 3 bases, leaving 9 bases between them. The CDR3 has 13 amino acids. CDR3 region: CASTGSANEKLFF. CDR3 coding DNA: TGTGCCAGCACAGGGTCCGCTAATGAAAAACTGTTTTTT.

In its sample, this clonotype was seen many times. The chain links TRBV3-1 to TRBJ1-1; D not certain. Deletions cut 2 bases from V and 4 bases from J, with 5 bases between. The CDR3 has 12 amino acids. Per germline, CDR1 LGHDT and CDR2 YNNKEL (reference sequence). The CDR3 sequence is CASSQSRTEAFF. The CDR3 DNA reads as TGTGCCAGCAGCCAAAGTCGCACTGAAGCTTTCTTT.

In its sample, this clonotype was seen many times. V and J are TRBV3-1 and TRBJ1-1; tentative D call: TRBD1 (5 bases). With 0 bases removed from V and 5 bases from J, the gap between germline ends came to 16 bases. CDR1 is LGHDT, CDR2 YNNKEL, per germline (reference sequence). The CDR3 spans 16 residues. The CDR3 DNA follows: TGTGCCAGCAGCCAAGAAGGCTCTTTTACAGGAACTGAAGCTTTCTTT. Translation gives CASSQEGSFTGTEAFF.

This sequence joins TRBV2 and TRBJ1-1; perhaps TRBD1 as D (5 bases). CDR1 and CDR2 from the germline V gene are SNHLY and FYNNEI. The CDR3 extends over 12 amino acids. The V end was cut by 4 bases, the J end by 11 bases, with 14 bases between. DNA of the CDR3: TGTGCCAGCAGTGGCGTCGACCGGGGGGCTTTCTTT. It encodes CASSGVDRGAFF.

At least ten counts were recorded for this clonotype. V is TRBV7-8 and J is TRBJ2-1, with TRBD1 matching 9 bases. V was pared by 5 bases and J by 10 bases, with 6 bases of the junction left unmatched. Germline values: CDR1 SGHVS, CDR2 FQNEAQ. This CDR3 has 13 amino acids. Here the CDR3 reads CASSTRDRDEQFF. The CDR3 DNA follows: TGTGCCAGCAGCACCCGGGACAGGGACGAGCAGTTCTTC.

This clonotype was seen ten or more times. The chain employs TRBV5-1 and TRBJ1-2, with TRBD1 as a possible D gene (5 bases). The germline gives CDR1 SGHRS, CDR2 YFSETQ. The length of the CDR3 is 13 residues. V was pared by 4 bases and J by 6 bases, with 13 bases between. Here the CDR3 reads CASSLGTADGYTF. CDR3 DNA: TGCGCCAGCAGCCTCGGGACGGCAGATGGCTACACCTTC.

This rearrangement joins TRBV6-2 or TRBV6-3 to TRBJ1-5; a weak D match, TRBD1 (5 bases). Germline V gene sequence: CDR1 MNHEY, CDR2 SVGEGT. Trimming cost V 7 bases and J 9 bases, with 19 bases left between them. The CDR3 covers 14 residues. The CDR3, as DNA: TGTGCCAGCACCGAAAGACAGATAGACGGGCCCCAGCATTTT. Its protein is CASTERQIDGPQHF.

This clonotype was counted at least ten times. The V and J genes are TRBV2 and TRBJ2-2, with D maybe TRBD1 (6 bases). Deletions cut 7 bases from V and 2 bases from J, with 11 bases between. Germline lookup yields CDR1 SNHLY and CDR2 FYNNEI. This CDR3 region has 14 residues. The CDR3 here is CASMRTANTGELFF. CDR3 bases: TGTGCCAGCATGAGGACAGCTAACACCGGGGAGCTGTTTTTT.

V is TRBV9 and J is TRBJ2-3; 7 nucleotides align to TRBD1. Germline loops: CDR1 SGDLS, CDR2 YYNGEE. The CDR3 spans 18 residues. The junction had 14 bases not matched to a gene; V was cut back by 0 bases and J by 4 bases. The CDR3 DNA sequence: TGTGCCAGCAGCGTAGCCCCGGACAGGATGTCTGGCGCAGATACGCAGTATTTT. It encodes CASSVAPDRMSGADTQYF.

This clonotype was found a few times. The CDR3 coding sequence is TGCAGTGCTAGAGGACCTGGACAGGCCAATGAGCAGTTCTTC. Residues: CSARGPGQANEQFF. The J gene is TRBJ2-1, the V gene TRBV20-1, with 7 bases matching TRBD1. The CDR3 has 14 amino acids. V shed 1 base and J 6 bases; nucleotides not matched to a gene: 6. Germline V lookup: CDR1 DFQATT, CDR2 SNEGSKA (reference sequence).

This clonotype has only a few counts. For the CDR3, the DNA is TGTGCCATCAGTGAGGACAGACAGAGGGGGACCATATATTTT. It is translated as CAISEDRQRGTIYF. The chain carries TRBV10-3 and TRBJ1-3; a weak D match, TRBD1 (6 bases). From germline, CDR1 is ENHRY and CDR2 SYGVKD. The CDR3 contains 14 residues. V gave up 2 bases and J gave up 10 bases, with 15 bases separating them.

This clonotype was detected a few times. The J gene is TRBJ2-2, the V gene TRBV6-1; TRBD2 matches at 8 bases. Germline lookup yields CDR1 MNHNS and CDR2 SASEGT. CDR3 length equals 16 residues. V lost 6 bases and J lost 2; bases outside the gene matches: 8. CDR3 coding DNA: TGTGCCAGCAGGCAGATAGCGGGACCAAACACCGGGGAGCTGTTTTTT. Translated, it gives CASRQIAGPNTGELFF.

This clonotype has ten or more counts. The rearrangement joins TRBV29-1 to TRBJ1-5; D uncertain. This CDR3 has 14 amino acids. Germline CDR1 SQVTM, CDR2 ANQGSEA. V dropped 4 bases and J dropped 0 bases, with 10 bases sitting between them. Here the CDR3 DNA reads TGCAGCGTTGGAGAGGGATATAGCAATCAGCCCCAGCATTTT. Its protein product is CSVGEGYSNQPQHF.

The chain uses TRBV5-6 and TRBJ1-1; no firm D call. Trimming removed 0 bases from V and 11 bases from J, with 17 bases in between. The CDR3 length is 14 residues. Per the germline V gene, CDR1 is SGHDT and CDR2 is YYEEEE. CDR3 nucleotide sequence: TGTGCCAGCAGCTTGGCCACCTTGTGGTCATCCGCTTTCTTT. This sequence encodes CASSLATLWSSAFF.

This clonotype was picked up many times. The chain employs TRBV3-1 and TRBJ2-5, with TRBD2 identical over 13 bases. The CDR3 loop spans 19 amino acids. V shed 5 bases, J shed 2 bases, and the junction held 14 bases outside the gene matches. The germline CDR1 and CDR2 sequences are LGHDT and YNNKEL (reference sequence). CDR3 sequence reads: CASSSAPGLAGSNQETQYF. CDR3 in DNA: TGTGCCAGCAGCTCCGCTCCGGGACTAGCGGGGAGCAATCAAGAGACCCAGTACTTC.

This clonotype appeared many times. The J gene is TRBJ1-6, the V gene TRBV6-1; 8 bases align to TRBD1. Germline-derived CDR1 and CDR2 are MNHNS and SASEGT. V trimming: 6 bases; J trimming: 10 bases; junction bases outside the gene matches: 8. The CDR3 has 14 amino acids. The CDR3 region has the DNA TGTGCCAGCAGCTCAACAGGGGGAGAGTCACCCCTCCACTTT. Protein sequence: CASSSTGGESPLHF.